Each of the 9 T cell receptor beta chains below was sequenced from the same sample in a study of T cell repertoires in cytomegalovirus infection. Each CDR3 protein gets one entry after TCRdb re-called the reads with MiXCR. In the table there are under 250,000 distinct CDR3 sequences, roughly an eighth of which are singletons. Sequencing was done on a sample of PBMCs. All receptors come from a human donor in good health (CMV status not recorded). Some clones in this sample may be carry-over from other donors' samples.

The gene calls are TRBV5-1 and TRBJ2-5, with D possibly matching TRBD1 (5 bases). Germline values: CDR1 SGHRS, CDR2 YFSETQ. The CDR3 covers 15 residues. V dropped 4 bases and J dropped 5 bases, with 18 bases sitting between them. The CDR3 DNA follows: TGCGCCAGCAGCCAGCTCCCGTCAGGGATTGAGACCCAGTACTTC. Its translation is CASSQLPSGIETQYF.

This clonotype was counted many times. The rearrangement links TRBV7-2 to TRBJ1-2; the match to TRBD1 covers 7 bases. V trimming: 3 bases; J trimming: 6 bases; junction bases outside the gene matches: 1. This CDR3 region has 12 residues. Germline V gene data show CDR1 as SGHTA and CDR2 as FQGNSA. The CDR3 is CASSFGQDGYTF. CDR3 coding DNA: TGTGCCAGCAGCTTCGGACAGGATGGCTACACCTTC.

This clonotype was counted many times. The DNA of the CDR3 is TGTGCCAGCAGTGCCGGGACAGGGGTAAAGGATGAGCAGTTCTTC. Translating it yields CASSAGTGVKDEQFF. This chain connects TRBV12-3 or TRBV12-4 to TRBJ2-1; TRBD1 aligns across 10 bases. This CDR3 spans 15 amino acids. J gave up 8 bases and V 5 bases, and 9 bases lay outside the gene matches.

This clonotype was detected only a few times. The chain links TRBV20-1 to TRBJ2-1; the match to TRBD2 covers 7 bases. J lost 3 bases, V lost 5 bases, and 4 bases had no gene match. Germline values: CDR1 DFQATT, CDR2 SNEGSKA (reference sequence). There are 13 residues in the CDR3. The CDR3: CSAWSSGYNEQFF. DNA of the CDR3: TGCAGTGCTTGGTCTAGCGGCTACAATGAGCAGTTCTTC.

This clonotype has ten or more counts. This rearrangement joins TRBV14 to TRBJ1-1, with D possibly TRBD1 on 5 matching bases. The CDR3 has 13 amino acids. The germline gives CDR1 SGHDN, CDR2 FVKESK. The V end was cut by 7 bases, the J end by 0 bases, with 9 bases between. The CDR3 region is CASKGQLNTEAFF. The CDR3 DNA follows: TGTGCCAGCAAGGGGCAGTTGAACACTGAAGCTTTCTTT. Full variable domain (remainder filled in from reference TRBV14 and TRBJ1-1): EAGVTQFPSHSVIEKGQTVTLRCDPISGHDNLYWYRRVMGKEIKFLLHFVKESKQDESGMPNNRFLAERTGGTYSTLKVQPAELEDSGVYFCASKGQLNTEAFFGQGTRLTVV.

There are a few counts of this clonotype. The chain recombines TRBV5-1 with TRBJ2-7, with 7 bases matching TRBD1. This CDR3 region has 16 residues. The germline V gene has CDR1 SGHRS and CDR2 YFSETQ. The V gene end was trimmed by 4 bases and the J gene end by 2 bases; junction bases not matched to a gene: 12. The CDR3 sequence: CASSPRDSGTTYEQYF. CDR3 bases: TGCGCCAGCAGCCCGAGGGACAGTGGGACCACCTACGAGCAGTACTTC. Variable domain in full (rest from reference TRBV5-1 and TRBJ2-7): KAGVTQTPRYLIKTRGQQVTLSCSPISGHRSVSWYQQTPGQGLQFLFEYFSETQRNKGNFPGRFSGRQFSNSRSEMNVSTLELGDSALYLCASSPRDSGTTYEQYFGPGTRLTVT.

The CDR3 bases are TGTGCCTCCCTCGACGACAAAAACATTCAGTACTTC. Protein product: CASLDDKNIQYF. This sequence joins TRBV28 and TRBJ2-4; D is ambiguous. Trimming left V 11 bases short and J 3 bases short, with 11 bases between. Germline V gives CDR1 MDHEN, CDR2 SYDVKM. The CDR3 length is 12 residues.

This clonotype was picked up many times. The rearrangement joins TRBV28 to TRBJ2-1; possible D gene TRBD2, 5 bases. V gave up 6 bases and J gave up 7 bases, with 19 bases separating them. Germline V gives CDR1 MDHEN, CDR2 SYDVKM. The CDR3 loop spans 15 amino acids. The CDR3 DNA follows: TGTGCCAGCAGGACCGGCGGGCGGACCTTTAATGAGCAGTTCTTC. Protein sequence: CASRTGGRTFNEQFF.

This clonotype occurred many times. The V and J genes are TRBV7-3 and TRBJ2-1, with 12 bases matching TRBD2. V lost 7 bases and J lost 6; bases outside the gene matches: 4. The CDR3 has 14 residues. CDR1 is SGHTA, CDR2 FQGTGA, per germline. CDR3 residues: CASTAGLAGNEQFF. The CDR3 bases are TGTGCCAGCACCGCGGGACTAGCGGGCAATGAGCAGTTCTTC.